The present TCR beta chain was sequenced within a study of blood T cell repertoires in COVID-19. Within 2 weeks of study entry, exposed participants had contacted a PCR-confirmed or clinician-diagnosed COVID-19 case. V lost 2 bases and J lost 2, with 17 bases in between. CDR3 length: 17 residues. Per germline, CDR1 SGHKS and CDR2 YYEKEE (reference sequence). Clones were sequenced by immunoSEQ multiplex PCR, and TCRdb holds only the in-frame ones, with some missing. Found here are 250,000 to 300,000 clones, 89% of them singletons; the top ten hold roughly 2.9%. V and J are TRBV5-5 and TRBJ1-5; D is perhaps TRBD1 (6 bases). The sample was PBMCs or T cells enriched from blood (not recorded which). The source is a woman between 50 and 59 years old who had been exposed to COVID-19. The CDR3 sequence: CASSFEVAGARNQPQHF. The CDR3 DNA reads TGTGCCAGCAGCTTTGAAGTTGCGGGGGCACGCAATCAGCCCCAGCATTTT. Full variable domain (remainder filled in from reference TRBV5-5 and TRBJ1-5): DAGVTQSPTHLIKTRGQQVTLRCSPISGHKSVSWYQQVLGQGPQFIFQYYEKEERGRGNFPDRFSARQFPNYSSELNVNALLLGDSALYLCASSFEVAGARNQPQHFGDGTRLSIL.